Below are 29 T cell receptor beta chains sequenced from a single sample in a study of blood T cell repertoires in COVID-19. The data were produced by immunoSEQ multiplex PCR, yet TCRdb's version contains in-frame clones alone and is incomplete. This sample carries approximately 56,000 clones, around 83% of them seen once, and the ten largest clones take about 7.3%. The source material was peripheral blood. These receptor sequences come from a man between 65 and 85 years old with active COVID-19.

This clone was seen a few times. The chain joins TRBV21-1 to TRBJ2-2; TRBD1 is the table's D call and was not checked against the DNA. TRBV21-1 counts as a pseudogene. The CDR3 totals 21 residues. The CDR3: CASSKALRDRADSLWTGELFF. In nucleotides, the CDR3 is TGTGCCAGCAGCAAAGCGCTAAGGGACAGGGCGGATAGCCTATGGACCGGGGAGCTGTTTTTT.

This sequence joins TRBV4-2 and TRBJ2-7; TRBD1 matches at 7 bases. V shed 3 bases and J 0 bases; nucleotides not matched to a gene: 8. The CDR3 extends over 16 amino acids. The germline gives CDR1 LGHNA, CDR2 YNFKEQ. CDR3 residues: CASSHTPGQRSYEQYF. Here the CDR3 DNA reads TGTGCCAGCAGCCATACTCCGGGACAGCGCTCCTACGAGCAGTACTTC.

The chain links TRBV9 to TRBJ1-6, with 8 positions matching TRBD1. The CDR3 is 14 residues long. Trimming cost V 2 bases and J 14 bases; bases outside gene matches: 9. Germline CDR1 and CDR2: SGDLS and YYNGEE. CDR3 protein: CASSVDGQGVTLHF. For the CDR3, the DNA is TGTGCCAGCAGCGTCGACGGACAGGGCGTCACCCTCCACTTT.

V and J are TRBV5-6 and TRBJ2-3; the D is unclear. Between the trimmed V and J ends, which lost 6 bases and 5 bases, there was a span of 13 bases. The germline CDR1 and CDR2 sequences are SGHDT and YYEEEE. This CDR3 has 13 amino acids. The CDR3 DNA is TGTGCCAGCACCGACTCGCACCTAGATACGCAGTATTTT. It is translated as CASTDSHLDTQYF.

The chain couples TRBV7-2 to TRBJ1-4; maybe TRBD1 (5 bases). This CDR3 region has 14 residues. CDR1 is SGHTA and CDR2 is FQGNSA in the germline V gene. V was shortened by 5 bases and J by 2 bases, with 9 bases between the two germline ends. CDR3 in amino acids: CASSARATNEKLFF. CDR3 nucleotide sequence: TGTGCCAGCAGCGCCAGGGCTACTAATGAAAAACTGTTTTTT. Complete variable domain (other parts from reference TRBV7-2 and TRBJ1-4): GAGVSQSPSNKVTEKGKDVELRCDPISGHTALYWYRQSLGQGLEFLIYFQGNSAPDKSGLPSDRFSAERTGGSVSTLTIQRTQQEDSAVYLCASSARATNEKLFFGSGTQLSVL.

This rearrangement joins TRBV11-3 to TRBJ2-1; D unclear. This CDR3 has 15 amino acids. The germline V gene has CDR1 SGHNT and CDR2 YENEEA. V lost 0 bases, J lost 4 bases, and 10 bases lay in between. This chain's CDR3 is CASSLDRGEYNEQFF. CDR3 DNA: TGTGCCAGCAGCTTAGATCGAGGAGAATACAATGAGCAGTTCTTC.

There are a few counts of this clone. The V and J genes are TRBV21-1 and TRBJ2-7; the DNA was not compared with TRBD1, the D call given in the table. TRBV21-1 is reported as a pseudogene. There are 16 residues in the CDR3. CDR3 sequence: CASSKGHRESSYEQYF. In nucleotides, the CDR3 is TGTGCCAGCAGCAAAGGACACAGGGAAAGCTCCTACGAGCAGTACTTC.

The chain links TRBV4-2 to TRBJ1-1; 7 positions agree with TRBD1. The CDR3 has 13 amino acids. The germline gives CDR1 LGHNA, CDR2 YNFKEQ. The V gene end was trimmed by 1 base and the J gene end by 12 bases; junction bases not matched to a gene: 8. The CDR3, as DNA: TGTGCCAGCAGCCAAGGACAGGGACTGCGGACTTTCTTT. It is translated as CASSQGQGLRTFF.

The chain employs TRBV11-2 and TRBJ1-1; 7 bases line up with TRBD1. V lost 5 bases and J lost 7; bases outside the gene matches: 10. Germline-derived CDR1 and CDR2 are SGHAT and FQNNGV. CDR3 length: 14 residues. The CDR3 region has the DNA TGTGCCAGCAGCACCCGGACAGGACTCAGTGAAGCTTTCTTT. Amino acids: CASSTRTGLSEAFF.

The J gene is TRBJ1-4, the V gene TRBV30; D remains unclear. Germline V gene sequence: CDR1 GTSNPN, CDR2 SVGIG (reference sequence). Trimming cost V 5 bases and J 0 bases, with 4 bases left between them. The length of the CDR3 is 12 residues. CDR3 bases: TGTGCCTGGGCAGCAACTAATGAAAAACTGTTTTTT. Its translation: CAWAATNEKLFF.

The J gene is TRBJ2-5, the V gene TRBV4-2, with a possible D match to TRBD2 (5 bases). The CDR3 has 15 amino acids. Germline V gene data show CDR1 as LGHNA and CDR2 as YNFKEQ. V was cut by 1 base and J by 1 base, with 10 bases left in between. The CDR3 here is CASSQGTPFQETQYF. The CDR3 nucleotides are TGTGCCAGCAGCCAAGGGACTCCCTTCCAAGAGACCCAGTACTTC.

This chain connects TRBV16 to TRBJ1-1, with 7 positions matching TRBD1. Trimming at V came to 3 bases and at J to 4 bases, leaving 5 bases not matched to a gene. The CDR3 has 14 residues. From germline, CDR1 is KGHSY and CDR2 FQNENV. The CDR3 loop reads CASSHSGGRTEAFF. In nucleotides, the CDR3 is TGTGCCAGCAGCCATTCAGGGGGACGCACTGAAGCTTTCTTT.

The rearrangement links TRBV4-1 to TRBJ2-3; the D gene is possibly TRBD2 (7 bases). Deletions cut 3 bases from V and 1 base from J, with 17 bases between. Germline V gene sequence: CDR1 MGHRA, CDR2 YSYEKL. The CDR3 runs 17 residues. CDR3 DNA: TGCGCCAGCAGCCAGGACCAGGGGAGCGGGGGCACAGATACGCAGTATTTT. Translation: CASSQDQGSGGTDTQYF.

The chain links TRBV19 to TRBJ1-4, with D unclear. V gave up 5 bases and J gave up 4 bases, with 11 bases separating them. This CDR3 comprises 14 residues. Looked up from germline, CDR1 is LNHDA and CDR2 is SQIVND (reference sequence). The CDR3 DNA is TGTGCCAGTAGTGGACGGGGTAGTAATGAAAAACTGTTTTTT. It codes for CASSGRGSNEKLFF.

This sequence joins TRBV7-9 and TRBJ1-2, with D possibly matching TRBD1 (6 bases). V was pared by 1 base and J by 6 bases, with 9 bases between. CDR1 and CDR2 from the germline V gene are SEHNR and FQNEAQ (reference sequence). This CDR3 is built from 13 residues. The CDR3: CASSLGGRDGYTF. For the CDR3, the DNA is TGTGCCAGCAGCTTAGGGGGGCGGGATGGCTACACCTTC.

The V gene is TRBV6-1, the J gene TRBJ2-2; 10 bases line up with TRBD1. Germline V gives CDR1 MNHNS, CDR2 SASEGT. This CDR3 spans 18 amino acids. With V trimmed by 0 bases and J by 5 bases, 9 bases remained unmatched. The CDR3 here is CASSEAVRDRGNTGELFF. Written as DNA, the CDR3 is TGTGCCAGCAGTGAAGCGGTTAGGGACAGGGGTAATACCGGGGAGCTGTTTTTT.

The J gene is TRBJ2-3, the V gene TRBV7-2, with TRBD2 identical over 7 bases. Unmatched junction bases numbered 4, after V lost 6 bases and J lost 4 bases. CDR3 size: 13 residues. CDR1 and CDR2 (germline): SGHTA, FQGNSA. CDR3 coding DNA: TGTGCCAGCAGAACAAGCGGGGCAGATACGCAGTATTTT. As protein: CASRTSGADTQYF.

This chain links TRBV19 with TRBJ2-2; 9 positions agree with TRBD2. The CDR3 is 18 residues long. The ends lost 4 bases at V and 1 base at J; junction bases unmatched: 10. CDR1 is LNHDA and CDR2 is SQIVND in the germline V gene (reference sequence). DNA for the CDR3: TGTGCCAGTAGTAGATATAGCGGGGGAGGGATGAACACCGGGGAGCTGTTTTTT. Translated: CASSRYSGGGMNTGELFF.

The CDR3 DNA sequence: TGTGCCAGCAGTCGAGGGGGGGCGCAGCATGGCTACACCTTC. Residues: CASSRGGAQHGYTF. The rearrangement links TRBV6-2 or TRBV6-3 to TRBJ1-2, with D perhaps matching TRBD1 (6 bases). Germline V CDR1 and CDR2: MNHEY, SVGEGT. The CDR3 spans 14 residues. With 5 bases removed from V and 6 bases from J, the gap between germline ends came to 16 bases.

A single count supports this clone. V usage is TRBV7-9 and J usage is TRBJ2-2, with a tentative D call TRBD1 (6 bases). The CDR3 spans 16 residues. The germline V gene encodes CDR1 SEHNR and CDR2 FQNEAQ (reference sequence). Trimming removed 5 bases from V and 6 bases from J, with 19 bases in between. The CDR3 spells CASSPSRGGDPGELFF. As DNA, the CDR3 is TGTGCCAGCAGCCCCAGCAGGGGTGGGGACCCCGGGGAGCTGTTTTTT.

V is TRBV27 and J is TRBJ1-1; no clear D gene. The CDR3 is 15 residues long. The germline V gene encodes CDR1 MNHEY and CDR2 SMNVEV (reference sequence). V was pared by 1 base and J by 1 base, with 10 bases between. CDR3 DNA: TGTGCCAGCAGTTTATGGCCGATCCAGAACACTGAAGCTTTCTTT. Translated, it gives CASSLWPIQNTEAFF.

The DNA for the CDR3 is TGCGCCAGCAGCCATTCCAGGCCGGGGGGGAACTCCTACAATGAGCAGTTCTTC. It is translated as CASSHSRPGGNSYNEQFF. This chain connects TRBV4-1 to TRBJ2-1; TRBD2 aligns across 8 bases. Germline V lookup: CDR1 MGHRA, CDR2 YSYEKL. V lost 3 bases and J lost 0; bases outside the gene matches: 10. The CDR3 runs to 18 residues.

The genes are TRBV14 and TRBJ1-1; D gene uncertain. The V gene's germline CDR1 is SGHDN and CDR2 FVKESK. CDR3 length equals 15 residues. The germline V and J ends were trimmed by 3 bases and 4 bases, with 15 bases remaining between them. Here the CDR3 DNA reads TGTGCCAGCAGCCAGAGGTCGGTTCCCGGCACTGAAGCTTTCTTT. Amino acid sequence: CASSQRSVPGTEAFF.

The chain recombines TRBV15 with TRBJ2-7, with D possibly matching TRBD2 (6 bases). Germline CDR1 is LNHNV and CDR2 is YYDKDF (reference sequence). V was cut by 4 bases and J by 5 bases, with 18 bases left in between. The CDR3 loop spans 15 amino acids. The CDR3 sequence is CATSTPRRETDEQYF. CDR3 nucleotides: TGTGCCACCAGCACCCCAAGGAGGGAAACCGACGAGCAGTACTTC.

This rearrangement joins TRBV11-2 to TRBJ2-5; D not resolved. Germline CDR1 reads SGHAT; CDR2 reads FQNNGV. The CDR3 sequence is 14 residues long. Trimming cost V 5 bases and J 5 bases, with 15 bases left between them. The chain's CDR3 is CASSPEDAWETQYF. The CDR3 nucleotides read TGTGCCAGCAGCCCAGAGGATGCGTGGGAGACCCAGTACTTC.

This clone appeared a few times. The V and J genes are TRBV19 and TRBJ1-6; TRBD1 agrees at 8 bases. This CDR3 contains 13 residues. V lost 6 bases to trimming and J lost 6 bases; unmatched junction nucleotides: 1. Germline CDR1 reads LNHDA; CDR2 reads SQIVND (reference sequence). In DNA, the CDR3 is TGTGCCAGTAGGGGACAGGTTAATTCACCCCTCCACTTT. Translating it yields CASRGQVNSPLHF.

The chain is built from TRBV2 and TRBJ1-4; no clear D. The CDR3 is 12 residues long. The V gene lost 3 bases and the J gene lost 8 bases, with 7 bases spanning the gap. Germline V CDR1 and CDR2: SNHLY, FYNNEI. The CDR3 loop is CASSEESEKLFF. Written as DNA, the CDR3 is TGTGCCAGCAGTGAGGAGTCCGAAAAACTGTTTTTT.

V and J are TRBV7-2 and TRBJ2-5; 9 bases fit TRBD2. CDR1 SGHTA and CDR2 FQGNSA come from the germline V gene. The CDR3 is made up of 14 amino acids. The V and J ends lost 2 bases and 5 bases, in that order; junction bases with no gene match: 3. CDR3 in amino acids: CASSLSAGGETQYF. As DNA, the CDR3 is TGTGCCAGCAGCTTATCGGCGGGAGGGGAGACCCAGTACTTC.

The V gene is TRBV9, the J gene TRBJ1-2; D might be TRBD1 (5 bases). Trimming cost V 0 bases and J 9 bases, with 15 bases left between them. Per the germline V gene, CDR1 is SGDLS and CDR2 is YYNGEE. The CDR3 has 14 residues. The CDR3 region is CASSVDGATMSYTF. The CDR3 DNA follows: TGTGCCAGCAGCGTAGATGGGGCTACTATGAGCTACACCTTC. Filled out from reference TRBV9 and TRBJ1-2, the complete variable domain reads DSGVTQTPKHLITATGQRVTLRCSPRSGDLSVYWYQQSLDQGLQFLIQYYNGEERAKGNILERFSAQQFPDLHSELNLSSLELGDSALYFCASSVDGATMSYTFGSGTRLTVV.